These 10 T cell receptor beta chains were sequenced from one sample in a study of T cells in Graves' hyperthyroidism and ophthalmopathy. The source material, RNA transcripts, was used to amplify TCR beta CDR3 regions. Researchers ran a first-round RT-PCR on the TCR CDR3 using the HTBI primer set. TCRdb processed the multiplex PCR reads anew with MiXCR; each CDR3 protein has one entry. Of 400,000 to 500,000 distinct CDR3 sequences in the sample, around 14% were seen once. The sequenced material came from blood. Receptors originate from a woman under 30 with Graves' hyperthyroidism.

This chain links TRBV20-1 with TRBJ2-3, with 13 bases identical to TRBD2. The CDR3 is made up of 17 amino acids. Germline V gene data show CDR1 as DFQATT and CDR2 as SNEGSKA (reference sequence). V shed 0 bases, J shed 1 base, and the junction held 4 bases outside the gene matches. The CDR3 region is CSARDPGLAGGTDTQYF. The CDR3 bases are TGCAGTGCTAGAGATCCTGGACTAGCGGGAGGCACAGATACGCAGTATTTT.

The rearrangement uses TRBV12-3 or TRBV12-4 and TRBJ1-1; unclear D gene. Trimming stripped 1 base from V and 14 bases from J, with 11 bases between. The CDR3 has 11 amino acids. DNA of the CDR3: TGTGCCAGCAGTTTAGGGCCACGGCAGTTCTTT. It specifies CASSLGPRQFF.

In its sample, this clonotype was seen a few times. The chain has TRBV19 and TRBJ2-2, with D possibly TRBD1 on 6 matching bases. Trimming removed 6 bases from V and 3 bases from J, with 14 bases in between. This CDR3 contains 15 residues. The germline CDR1 and CDR2 sequences are LNHDA and SQIVND (reference sequence). For the CDR3, the DNA is TGTGCCAGTAGGAGGGTGGACAGATACACCGGGGAGCTGTTTTTT. Amino acid sequence: CASRRVDRYTGELFF. The variable domain in full, completed from reference TRBV19 and TRBJ2-2, reads DGGITQSPKYLFRKEGQNVTLSCEQNLNHDAMYWYRQDPGQGLRLIYYSQIVNDFQKGDIAEGYSVSREKKESFPLTVTSAQKNPTAFYLCASRRVDRYTGELFFGEGSRLTVL.

This clonotype was seen at least ten times. The chain recombines TRBV15 with TRBJ2-7; 8 nucleotides match TRBD1. V lost 5 bases and J lost 6; bases outside the gene matches: 3. CDR3 length: 12 residues. Germline V gene sequence: CDR1 LNHNV, CDR2 YYDKDF (reference sequence). Here the CDR3 reads CATSLTGVEQYV. Written as DNA, the CDR3 is TGTGCCACCAGCTTGACAGGGGTCGAGCAGTACGTC.

This clonotype was seen only a few times. The chain carries TRBV7-3 and TRBJ2-5, with D possibly called TRBD1 or TRBD2 (6 bases each). This CDR3 spans 15 amino acids. V dropped 5 bases and J dropped 5 bases, with 18 bases sitting between them. Germline assignment: CDR1 SGHTA and CDR2 FQGTGA. The CDR3 loop reads CASSRRGPSGETQYF. The DNA of the CDR3 is TGTGCCAGCAGCCGCCGGGGGCCCAGTGGGGAGACCCAGTACTTC.

The V gene is TRBV19, the J gene TRBJ1-1, with 8 bases fitting TRBD1. The germline CDR1 and CDR2 sequences are LNHDA and SQIVND (reference sequence). This CDR3 is built from 14 residues. The J segment lost 6 bases and the V segment lost 4 bases, leaving 7 bases of the junction unmatched. The CDR3 protein is CASSNDRGSAEAFF. In DNA form, the CDR3 reads TGTGCCAGTAGTAACGACAGGGGTTCGGCTGAAGCTTTCTTT.

This clonotype was seen only a few times. The V gene is TRBV2, the J gene TRBJ2-1; the match to TRBD1 covers 7 bases. The CDR3 loop spans 14 amino acids. Germline V gives CDR1 SNHLY, CDR2 FYNNEI. Losses at the gene ends were 8 bases for V and 4 bases for J; bases not matched to a gene: 8. Written as DNA, the CDR3 is TGTGCCAGCGGCCGGACAGGAGCTTACAATGAGCAGTTCTTC. Protein sequence: CASGRTGAYNEQFF.

This clonotype was found many times. The rearrangement links TRBV7-9 to TRBJ1-1; D gene unclear. Trimming removed 6 bases at V and 0 bases at J, with 8 bases between. The length of the CDR3 is 13 residues. Germline CDR1 SEHNR, CDR2 FQNEAQ (reference sequence). The CDR3 here is CASSFGLNTEAFF. DNA for the CDR3: TGTGCCAGCAGTTTTGGCCTGAACACTGAAGCTTTCTTT.

This clonotype was observed many times. V and J are TRBV5-1 and TRBJ2-1, with D maybe TRBD2 (6 bases). The germline V gene has CDR1 SGHRS and CDR2 YFSETQ. The CDR3 spans 16 residues. V was pared by 4 bases and J by 1 base, with 15 bases between. In DNA form, the CDR3 reads TGCGCCAGCAGCAAAAAGACCGCGGGGTCCTACAATGAGCAGTTCTTC. The encoded protein is CASSKKTAGSYNEQFF.

The chain combines TRBV9 with TRBJ1-3; no reliable D call. The germline V gene encodes CDR1 SGDLS and CDR2 YYNGEE. With 4 bases removed from V and 1 base from J, the gap between germline ends came to 15 bases. This CDR3 contains 16 residues. The CDR3: CASSPEAAFSGNTIYF. The CDR3 DNA sequence: TGTGCCAGCAGCCCAGAAGCGGCGTTTTCTGGAAACACCATATATTTT.